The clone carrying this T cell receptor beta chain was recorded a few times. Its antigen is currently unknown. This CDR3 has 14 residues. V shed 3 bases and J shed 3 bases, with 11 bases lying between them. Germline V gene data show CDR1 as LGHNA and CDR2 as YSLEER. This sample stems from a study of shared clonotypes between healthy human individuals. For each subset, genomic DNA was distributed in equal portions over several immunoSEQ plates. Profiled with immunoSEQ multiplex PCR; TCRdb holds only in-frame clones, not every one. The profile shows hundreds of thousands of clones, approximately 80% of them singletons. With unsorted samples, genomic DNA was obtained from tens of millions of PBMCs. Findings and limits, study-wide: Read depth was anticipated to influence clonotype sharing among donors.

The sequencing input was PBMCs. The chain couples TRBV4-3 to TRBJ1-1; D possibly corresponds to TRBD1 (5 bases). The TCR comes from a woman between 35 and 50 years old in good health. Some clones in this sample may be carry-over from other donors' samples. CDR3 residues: CASSQRAGDTEAFF. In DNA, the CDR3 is TGCGCCAGCAGCCAGAGGGCGGGGGACACTGAAGCTTTCTTT.